This T cell receptor beta chain was sequenced for a study of cytomegalovirus exposure and HLA in healthy donors. Notes on the study in general: Within an earlier analysis, most TCR beta V segments proved productive either about 87% or about 30% of the time.

Notes on this clone: Antigen: not known.

Primers: 60 Vbeta forward and 13 Jbeta reverse. Data came from immunoSEQ multiplex PCR; TCRdb stores just in-frame clones and leaves some out. The repertoire shows tens of thousands of clones; the top ten hold about 0.5%. CDR1 is SGDLS, CDR2 YYNGEE, per germline. The CDR3 sequence is 17 residues long. Trimming removed 4 bases from V and 9 bases from J; junction bases left unmatched: 13. The sequence derives from a man aged 45-65 years in good health and CMV-seronegative. The sequenced sample was PBMCs. The chain carries TRBV9 and TRBJ1-6; 10 nucleotides align to TRBD1. The CDR3 DNA sequence: TGTGCCAGCAGCCCAACCGGGACAGGGGCTCAGGGTTCACCCCTCCACTTT. Its translation is CASSPTGTGAQGSPLHF.